The following is a T cell receptor (beta chain) sequence with its context. What it binds is unknown. The length of the CDR3 is 19 residues. The J segment lost 2 bases and the V segment lost 3 bases, leaving 12 bases of the junction unmatched. The germline gives CDR1 MGHRA, CDR2 YSYEKL. As for treatment: oral pan-JAK inhibitor, 5-10 mg twice daily. This specimen comes from a study of CD8+ T cells in alopecia areata. The sequencing template was cDNA reverse transcribed from extracted RNA. The repertoire was sequenced with immunoSEQ multiplex PCR; TCRdb's copy has only in-frame clones and lacks some. The sample shows under 350,000 clones, more than 45% of them seen only once. Notes on the study in general: Scalp clonality dropped significantly under tofacitinib, as did expanded CD8+ top-100 clones.

The chain recombines TRBV4-1 with TRBJ2-6, with 8 bases identical to TRBD2. The TCR was taken from a human donor with alopecia areata. Sequences were derived from CD4+ T cells sorted from blood, sampled at week 24, from a patient treated with tofacitinib. Written as DNA, the CDR3 is TGCGCCAGCAGCCAGGGTCCGGGACTAGTCGTCCCTGGGGCCAACGTCCTGACTTTC. Amino acid sequence: CASSQGPGLVVPGANVLTF.